This entry describes one T cell receptor (beta chain). Its target is not known. RNA transcripts gave rise to amplified TCR beta CDR3 regions. The HTBI primer set served for first-round RT-PCR of the TCR CDR3. In TCRdb, the multiplex PCR reads were re-called with MiXCR into one record per CDR3 protein. Found here are hundreds of thousands of distinct CDR3 sequences, roughly 40% of them singletons; the top ten hold about 9%. The source of the sample is a study of T cells in Graves' hyperthyroidism and ophthalmopathy. About the study: Initial diagnosis, before any treatment, was when peripheral blood was collected. Study findings and constraints: By a 13 V-J model, ophthalmopathy was set apart from stable hyperthyroidism.

Patients aged 18 to 65 had newly diagnosed hyperthyroidism lasting under 2 months. V was cut by 5 bases and J by 4 bases, with 17 bases left in between. From germline, CDR1 is DFQATT and CDR2 SNEGSKA (reference sequence). The CDR3 consists of 15 residues. The chain links TRBV20-1 to TRBJ2-2; either TRBD1 or TRBD2 may fit D (6 bases each). Input material: blood. This TCR was sampled from a man younger than 35 with Graves' hyperthyroidism. The CDR3: CSAPLPEGGTGELFF. CDR3 DNA sequence: TGCAGTGCTCCCCTCCCGGAGGGGGGCACCGGGGAGCTGTTTTTT.